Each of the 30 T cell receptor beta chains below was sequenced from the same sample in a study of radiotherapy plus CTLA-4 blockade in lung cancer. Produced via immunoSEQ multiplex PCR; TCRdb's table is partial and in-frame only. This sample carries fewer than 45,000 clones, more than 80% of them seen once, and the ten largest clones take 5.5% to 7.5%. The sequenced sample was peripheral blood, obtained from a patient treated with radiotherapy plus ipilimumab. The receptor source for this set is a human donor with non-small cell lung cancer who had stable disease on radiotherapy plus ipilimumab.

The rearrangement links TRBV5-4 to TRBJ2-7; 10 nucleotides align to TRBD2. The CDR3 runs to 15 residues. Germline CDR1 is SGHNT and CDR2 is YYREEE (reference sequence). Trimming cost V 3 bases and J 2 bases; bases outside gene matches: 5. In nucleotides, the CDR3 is TGTGCCAGCAGCTCTGACGGACTAGCGGCCTACGAGCAGTACTTC. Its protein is CASSSDGLAAYEQYF.

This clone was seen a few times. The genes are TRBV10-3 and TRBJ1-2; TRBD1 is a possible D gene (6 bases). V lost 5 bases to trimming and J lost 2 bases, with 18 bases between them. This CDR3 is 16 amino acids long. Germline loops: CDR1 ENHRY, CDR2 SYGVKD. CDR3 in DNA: TGTGCCATCAGTCAGGGGTCAGGGTATAAGAACTATGGCTACACCTTC. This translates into CAISQGSGYKNYGYTF.

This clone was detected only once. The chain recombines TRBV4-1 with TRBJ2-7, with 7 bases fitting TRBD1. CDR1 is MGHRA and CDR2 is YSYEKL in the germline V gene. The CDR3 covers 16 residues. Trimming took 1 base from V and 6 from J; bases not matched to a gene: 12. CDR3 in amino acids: CASSQVRQGDKSEQYF. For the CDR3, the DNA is TGCGCCAGCAGCCAAGTACGGCAGGGGGATAAGTCCGAGCAGTACTTC.

CDR3 amino acids: CASSRPQTNEKLFF. CDR3 coding DNA: TGTGCCAGCAGCCGCCCTCAGACTAATGAAAAACTGTTTTTT. This chain uses TRBV28 with TRBJ1-4; D gene uncertain. The CDR3 runs 14 residues. Germline V gene data show CDR1 as MDHEN and CDR2 as SYDVKM. The V gene lost 6 bases and the J gene lost 2 bases, with 10 bases spanning the gap. The entire variable domain, with the rest obtained from reference TRBV28 and TRBJ1-4, is as follows: DVKVTQSSRYLVKRTGEKVFLECVQDMDHENMFWYRQDPGLGLRLIYFSYDVKMKEKGDIPEGYSVSREKKERFSLILESASTNQTSMYLCASSRPQTNEKLFFGSGTQLSVL.

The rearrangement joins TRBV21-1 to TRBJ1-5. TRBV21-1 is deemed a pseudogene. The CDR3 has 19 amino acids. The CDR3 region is CASSKAEAPSWVRNQPQHF. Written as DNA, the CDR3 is TGTGCCAGCAGCAAAGCGGAGGCCCCCTCTTGGGTCCGCAATCAGCCCCAGCATTTT.

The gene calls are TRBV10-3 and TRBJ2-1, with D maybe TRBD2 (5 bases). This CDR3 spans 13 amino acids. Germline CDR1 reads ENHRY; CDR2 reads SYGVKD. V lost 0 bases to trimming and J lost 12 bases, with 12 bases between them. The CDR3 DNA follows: TGTGCCATCAGTGAGTCAAGAGGGTTCGGGCAGTTCTTC. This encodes CAISESRGFGQFF.

The CDR3 is CASSVQGQKSMETQYF. CDR3 nucleotide sequence: TGTGCCAGCAGTGTCCAGGGCCAGAAGAGTATGGAGACCCAGTACTTC. This rearrangement joins TRBV6-4 to TRBJ2-5, with a possible D match to TRBD1 (5 bases). This CDR3 spans 16 amino acids. Germline loops: CDR1 MRHNA, CDR2 SNTAGT. V lost 4 bases and J lost 5, with 20 bases in between.

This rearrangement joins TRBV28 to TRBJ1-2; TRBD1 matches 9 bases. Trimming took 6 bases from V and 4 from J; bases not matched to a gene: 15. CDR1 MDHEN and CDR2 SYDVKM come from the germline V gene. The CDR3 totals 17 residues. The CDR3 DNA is TGTGCCAGCAGCTCAACCGGGACAGGGAGTTCAGGCTATGGCTACACCTTC. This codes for CASSSTGTGSSGYGYTF.

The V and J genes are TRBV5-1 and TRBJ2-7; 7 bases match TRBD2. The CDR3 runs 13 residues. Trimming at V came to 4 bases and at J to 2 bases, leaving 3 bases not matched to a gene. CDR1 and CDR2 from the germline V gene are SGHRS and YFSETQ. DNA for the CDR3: TGCGCCAGCAGCGGGAGGGAGCCCTACGAGCAGTACTTC. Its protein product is CASSGREPYEQYF.

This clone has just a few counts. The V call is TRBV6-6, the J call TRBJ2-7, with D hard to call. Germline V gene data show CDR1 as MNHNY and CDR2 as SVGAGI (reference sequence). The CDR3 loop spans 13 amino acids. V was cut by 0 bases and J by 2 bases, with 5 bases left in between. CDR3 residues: CASSYSEAYEQYF. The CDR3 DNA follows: TGTGCCAGCAGTTACTCAGAGGCCTACGAGCAGTACTTC.

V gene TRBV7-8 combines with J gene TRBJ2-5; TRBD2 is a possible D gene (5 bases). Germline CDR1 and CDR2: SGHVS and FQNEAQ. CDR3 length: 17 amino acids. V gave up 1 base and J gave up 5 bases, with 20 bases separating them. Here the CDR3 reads CASSLVESGTLEETQYF. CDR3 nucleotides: TGTGCCAGCAGCTTAGTAGAGAGCGGAACCCTTGAGGAGACCCAGTACTTC.

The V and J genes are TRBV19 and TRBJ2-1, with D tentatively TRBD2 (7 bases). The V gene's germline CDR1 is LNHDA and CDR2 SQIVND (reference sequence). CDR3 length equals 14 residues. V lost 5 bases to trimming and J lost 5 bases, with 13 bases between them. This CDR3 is CASSARGAHNEQFF. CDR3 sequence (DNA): TGTGCCAGTAGTGCCCGGGGGGCCCACAATGAGCAGTTCTTC.

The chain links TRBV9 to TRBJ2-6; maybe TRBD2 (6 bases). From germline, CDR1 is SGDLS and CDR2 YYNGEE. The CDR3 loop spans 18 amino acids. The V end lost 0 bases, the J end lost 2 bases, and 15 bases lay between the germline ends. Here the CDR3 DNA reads TGTGCCAGCAGCGTAGCGGGGGATGGTGGAACTGGGGCCAACGTCCTGACTTTC. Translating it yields CASSVAGDGGTGANVLTF.

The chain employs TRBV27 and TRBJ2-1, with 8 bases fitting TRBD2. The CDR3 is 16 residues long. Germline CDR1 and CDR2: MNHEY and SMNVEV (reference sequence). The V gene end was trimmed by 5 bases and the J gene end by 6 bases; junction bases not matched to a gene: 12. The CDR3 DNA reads TGTGCCAGCAGTCCCCGACCGGGACTAGGGTCCAATGAGCAGTTCTTC. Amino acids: CASSPRPGLGSNEQFF.

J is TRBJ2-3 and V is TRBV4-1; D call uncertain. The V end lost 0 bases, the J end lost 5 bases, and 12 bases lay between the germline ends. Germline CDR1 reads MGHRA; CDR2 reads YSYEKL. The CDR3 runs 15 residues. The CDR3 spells CASSQDGQYGDTQYF. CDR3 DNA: TGCGCCAGCAGCCAAGATGGGCAGTACGGAGATACGCAGTATTTT.

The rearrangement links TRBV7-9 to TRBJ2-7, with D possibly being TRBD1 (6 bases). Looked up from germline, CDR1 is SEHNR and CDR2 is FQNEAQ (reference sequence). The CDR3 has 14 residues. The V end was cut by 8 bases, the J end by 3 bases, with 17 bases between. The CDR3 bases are TGTGCCAGCGGCTCAACAGGGAGTCGCTACGAGCAGTACTTC. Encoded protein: CASGSTGSRYEQYF.

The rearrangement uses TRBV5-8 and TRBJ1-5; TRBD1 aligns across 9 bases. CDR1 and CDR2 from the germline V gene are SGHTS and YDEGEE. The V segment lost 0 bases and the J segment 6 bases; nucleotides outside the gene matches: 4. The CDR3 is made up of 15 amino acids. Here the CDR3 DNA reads TGTGCCAGCAGCTTGGGACAGGGGGATGGTCAGCCCCAGCATTTT. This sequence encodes CASSLGQGDGQPQHF.

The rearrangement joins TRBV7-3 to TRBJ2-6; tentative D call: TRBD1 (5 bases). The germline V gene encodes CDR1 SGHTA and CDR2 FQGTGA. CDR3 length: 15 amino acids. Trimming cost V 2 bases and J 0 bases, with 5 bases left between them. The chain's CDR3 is CASSLDSSGANVLTF. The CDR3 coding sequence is TGTGCCAGCAGCTTAGACAGCTCTGGGGCCAACGTCCTGACTTTC.

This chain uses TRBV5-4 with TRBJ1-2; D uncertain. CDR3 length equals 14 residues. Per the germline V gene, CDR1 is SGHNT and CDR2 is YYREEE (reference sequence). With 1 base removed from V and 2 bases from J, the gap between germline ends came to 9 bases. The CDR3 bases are TGTGCCAGCAGCTTGTCCCTCTTAAACTATGGCTACACCTTC. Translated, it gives CASSLSLLNYGYTF.

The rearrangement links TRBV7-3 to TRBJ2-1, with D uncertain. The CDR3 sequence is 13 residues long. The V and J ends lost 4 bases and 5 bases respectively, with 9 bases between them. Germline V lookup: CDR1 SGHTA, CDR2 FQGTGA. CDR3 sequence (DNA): TGTGCCAGCAGCTCCTATATGGACAATGAGCAGTTCTTC. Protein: CASSSYMDNEQFF.

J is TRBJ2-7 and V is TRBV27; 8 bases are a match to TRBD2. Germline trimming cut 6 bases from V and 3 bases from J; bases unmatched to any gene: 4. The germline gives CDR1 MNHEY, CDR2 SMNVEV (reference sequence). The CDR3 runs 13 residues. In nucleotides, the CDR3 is TGTGCCAGCAGCCCCCGGGGGGGCTACGAGCAGTACTTC. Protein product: CASSPRGGYEQYF.

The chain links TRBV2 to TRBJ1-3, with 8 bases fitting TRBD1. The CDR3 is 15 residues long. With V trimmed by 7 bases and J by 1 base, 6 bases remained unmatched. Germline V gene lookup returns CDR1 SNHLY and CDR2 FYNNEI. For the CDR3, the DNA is TGTGCCAGCACTGCCGGGACAGGATCTGGAAACACCATATATTTT. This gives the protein CASTAGTGSGNTIYF.

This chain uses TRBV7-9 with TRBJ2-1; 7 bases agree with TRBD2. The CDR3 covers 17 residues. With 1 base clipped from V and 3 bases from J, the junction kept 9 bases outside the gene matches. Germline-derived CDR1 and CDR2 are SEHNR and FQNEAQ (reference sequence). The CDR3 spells CASSLVGGRNHYNEQFF. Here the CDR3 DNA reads TGTGCCAGCAGCTTAGTAGGCGGGAGAAATCACTACAATGAGCAGTTCTTC.

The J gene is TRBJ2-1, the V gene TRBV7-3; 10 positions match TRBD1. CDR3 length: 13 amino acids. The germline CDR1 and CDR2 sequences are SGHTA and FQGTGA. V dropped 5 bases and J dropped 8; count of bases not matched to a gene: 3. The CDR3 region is CASSMTGGHEQFF. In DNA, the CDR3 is TGTGCCAGCAGCATGACAGGGGGCCATGAGCAGTTCTTC.

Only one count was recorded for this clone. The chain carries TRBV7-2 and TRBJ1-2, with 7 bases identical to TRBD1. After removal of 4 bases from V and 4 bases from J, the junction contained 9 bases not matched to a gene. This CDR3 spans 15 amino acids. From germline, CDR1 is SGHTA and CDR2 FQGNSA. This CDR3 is CASSSLGTALYGYTF. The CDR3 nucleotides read TGTGCCAGCAGCTCTCTCGGGACAGCACTCTATGGCTACACCTTC.

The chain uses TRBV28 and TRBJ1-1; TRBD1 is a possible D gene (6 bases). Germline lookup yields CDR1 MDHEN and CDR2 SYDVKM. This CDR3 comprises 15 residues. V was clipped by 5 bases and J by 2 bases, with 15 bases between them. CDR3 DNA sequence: TGTGCCAGCAGTGCCGAGGACAGACCTAACACTGAAGCTTTCTTT. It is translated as CASSAEDRPNTEAFF.

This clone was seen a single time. CDR3 protein: CASSLSFGGQGLARPYEQYF. The DNA of the CDR3 is TGTGCCAGCAGTTTATCATTTGGAGGCCAGGGACTAGCGCGTCCCTACGAGCAGTACTTC. The chain couples TRBV27 to TRBJ2-7, with TRBD2 matching over 10 bases. Unmatched junction bases numbered 16, after V lost 0 bases and J lost 2 bases. The CDR3 sequence is 20 residues long. The V gene's germline CDR1 is MNHEY and CDR2 SMNVEV (reference sequence).

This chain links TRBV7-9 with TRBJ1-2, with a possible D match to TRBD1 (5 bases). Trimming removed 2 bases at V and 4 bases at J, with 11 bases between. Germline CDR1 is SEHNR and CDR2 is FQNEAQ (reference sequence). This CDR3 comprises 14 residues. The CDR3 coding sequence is TGTGCCAGCAGCTTATTGGGGCAGGGCTATGGCTACACCTTC. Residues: CASSLLGQGYGYTF.

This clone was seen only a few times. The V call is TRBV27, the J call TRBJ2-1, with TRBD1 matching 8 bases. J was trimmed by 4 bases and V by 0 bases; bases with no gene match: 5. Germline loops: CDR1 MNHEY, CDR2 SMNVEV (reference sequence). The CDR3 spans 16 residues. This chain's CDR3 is CASSLSITGGYNEQFF. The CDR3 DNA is TGTGCCAGCAGTTTATCGATAACAGGGGGTTACAATGAGCAGTTCTTC.

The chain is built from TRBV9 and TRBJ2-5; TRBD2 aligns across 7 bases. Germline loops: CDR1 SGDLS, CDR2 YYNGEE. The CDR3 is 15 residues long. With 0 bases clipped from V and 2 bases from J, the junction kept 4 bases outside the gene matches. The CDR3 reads CASSVVSSGQETQYF. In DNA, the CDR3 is TGTGCCAGCAGCGTAGTTTCTAGCGGACAAGAGACCCAGTACTTC. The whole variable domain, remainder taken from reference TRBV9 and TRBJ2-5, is DSGVTQTPKHLITATGQRVTLRCSPRSGDLSVYWYQQSLDQGLQFLIQYYNGEERAKGNILERFSAQQFPDLHSELNLSSLELGDSALYFCASSVVSSGQETQYFGPGTRLLVL.